The next 19 T cell receptor beta chains were all read from a single sample in a study of PD-1 blockade in classical Hodgkin lymphoma. Relapses following autologous stem cell transplantation were seen in all patients, with brentuximab vedotin exposure varying. Generated by immunoSEQ multiplex PCR, the TCRdb table keeps only in-frame clones and is missing some. The table lists about 97,000 clones, 75% to 90% of them singletons. Here the sequenced sample was peripheral blood mononuclear cells (PBMCs), taken at baseline. Source of these receptors: a human donor with classical Hodgkin lymphoma.

CDR3 protein: CASTSRGRGSGANVLTF. In nucleotides, the CDR3 is TGTGCCAGCACCTCCCGGGGACGGGGATCTGGGGCCAACGTCCTGACTTTC. The chain couples TRBV11-2 to TRBJ2-6; D may be TRBD1 or TRBD2 (5 bases each). Germline lookup yields CDR1 SGHAT and CDR2 FQNNGV. The CDR3 totals 17 residues. Trimming left V 7 bases short and J 1 base short, with 17 bases between.

V usage is TRBV4-1 and J usage is TRBJ2-5; tentative D call: TRBD1 (5 bases). The V and J ends lost 4 bases and 1 base respectively, with 13 bases between them. Germline V lookup: CDR1 MGHRA, CDR2 YSYEKL. The CDR3 is made up of 15 amino acids. The CDR3 DNA is TGCGCCAGCAGCCTAAACCAGGGATCCCAAGAGACCCAGTACTTC. This gives the protein CASSLNQGSQETQYF.

This clone has just one count. The gene calls are TRBV7-6 and TRBJ2-5, with 12 bases lining up with TRBD2. Germline CDR1 SGHVS, CDR2 FNYEAQ. CDR3 length: 16 residues. After removal of 5 bases from V and 4 bases from J, the junction contained 8 bases not matched to a gene. CDR3 sequence reads: CASSKTSGRIAETQYF. As DNA, the CDR3 is TGTGCCAGCAGCAAGACTAGCGGGAGAATCGCAGAGACCCAGTACTTC.

The chain employs TRBV7-4 and TRBJ1-2; no definite D call. The germline V and J ends were trimmed by 5 bases and 4 bases, with 20 bases remaining between them. In germline, CDR1 is SGHVT, CDR2 SQSDAQ. The CDR3 has 16 residues. Here the CDR3 reads CASSVTTARKTYGYTF. Here the CDR3 DNA reads TGTGCCAGCAGCGTAACTACAGCTCGAAAGACCTATGGCTACACCTTC.

The chain has TRBV30 and TRBJ2-2; 9 nucleotides line up with TRBD1. Germline CDR1 reads GTSNPN; CDR2 reads SVGIG (reference sequence). J lost 5 bases, V lost 1 base, and 5 bases had no gene match. The CDR3 loop spans 15 amino acids. The CDR3 loop is CAWSALQGATGELFF. The CDR3 DNA reads as TGTGCCTGGAGTGCCCTACAGGGGGCAACCGGGGAGCTGTTTTTT.

CDR3 amino acids: CSAGTAYGYTF. In nucleotides, the CDR3 is TGCAGTGCTGGGACAGCCTATGGCTACACCTTC. The chain links TRBV20-1 to TRBJ1-2; 7 bases fit TRBD1. This CDR3 contains 11 residues. The germline V gene has CDR1 DFQATT and CDR2 SNEGSKA (reference sequence). V shed 5 bases, J shed 4 bases, and the junction held 1 base outside the gene matches.

This chain connects TRBV6-4 to TRBJ1-2; TRBD1 matches 9 bases. This CDR3 has 16 amino acids. J was trimmed by 4 bases and V by 4 bases; bases with no gene match: 10. Germline values: CDR1 MRHNA, CDR2 SNTAGT. The CDR3: CASSVSPGQGIYGYTF. The CDR3 nucleotides are TGTGCCAGCAGTGTTTCGCCGGGACAGGGTATCTATGGCTACACCTTC.

The chain has TRBV18 and TRBJ2-7, with D tentatively TRBD1 (5 bases). Trimming shortened V by 3 bases and J by 4 bases, and 19 bases separated the two germline ends. Looked up from germline, CDR1 is KGHSH and CDR2 is LQKENI. This CDR3 comprises 16 residues. CDR3: CASSPKRTNMGYEQYF. The CDR3 nucleotides are TGTGCCAGCTCACCTAAACGGACAAACATGGGGTACGAGCAGTACTTC.

J is TRBJ2-7 and V is TRBV11-2, with TRBD2 as a possible D gene (6 bases). CDR1 and CDR2 from the germline V gene are SGHAT and FQNNGV. The V and J ends lost 6 bases and 5 bases respectively, with 14 bases between them. The CDR3 runs to 13 residues. CDR3 DNA: TGTGCCAGCAGGCGACTAGTAGGCCACGAGCAGTACTTC. Residues: CASRRLVGHEQYF.

CDR3 bases: TGTGCCATCAGTGAGTCGTTAGGGCTAGCGGGCTCCTACAATGAGCAGTTCTTC. Its protein product is CAISESLGLAGSYNEQFF. The chain carries TRBV10-3 and TRBJ2-1, with 8 bases aligning to TRBD2. CDR3 length equals 18 residues. V trimming: 0 bases; J trimming: 0 bases; junction bases outside the gene matches: 7. Per germline, CDR1 ENHRY and CDR2 SYGVKD.

The genes are TRBV2 and TRBJ1-5; the D is unclear. The CDR3 has 14 amino acids. The germline V gene encodes CDR1 SNHLY and CDR2 FYNNEI. Trimming removed 6 bases at V and 1 base at J, with 10 bases between. The CDR3 bases are TGTGCCAGCAGGGCAGACATAAGCAATCAGCCCCAGCATTTT. Translating gives CASRADISNQPQHF.

This chain uses TRBV9 with TRBJ1-1, with D unclear. Germline CDR1 is SGDLS and CDR2 is YYNGEE. The CDR3 length is 17 residues. Trimming left V 0 bases short and J 0 bases short, with 15 bases between. This CDR3 is CASSVESGLLMNTEAFF. The CDR3 DNA follows: TGTGCCAGCAGCGTAGAGTCGGGGTTGTTGATGAACACTGAAGCTTTCTTT. Full variable domain (missing parts from reference TRBV9 and TRBJ1-1): DSGVTQTPKHLITATGQRVTLRCSPRSGDLSVYWYQQSLDQGLQFLIQYYNGEERAKGNILERFSAQQFPDLHSELNLSSLELGDSALYFCASSVESGLLMNTEAFFGQGTRLTVV.

The chain has TRBV10-3 and TRBJ1-5; no clear D gene. This CDR3 comprises 17 residues. Looked up from germline, CDR1 is ENHRY and CDR2 is SYGVKD. V was cut by 0 bases and J by 4 bases, with 16 bases left in between. The CDR3 loop is CAISESNGGIINQPQHF. Written as DNA, the CDR3 is TGTGCCATCAGTGAGTCGAATGGCGGGATAATAAATCAGCCCCAGCATTTT.

V is TRBV5-8 and J is TRBJ2-1; 8 positions agree with TRBD1. CDR3 length: 20 residues. Germline CDR1 is SGHTS and CDR2 is YDEGEE. J gave up 0 bases and V 4 bases, and 18 bases lay outside the gene matches. CDR3 region: CASSAGRDRLGMSSYNEQFF. CDR3 DNA: TGTGCCAGCAGCGCAGGCCGGGACAGGCTTGGAATGAGCTCCTACAATGAGCAGTTCTTC.

The genes are TRBV5-3 and TRBJ2-7; TRBD1 aligns across 7 bases. TRBV5-3 is an ORF for which the function is uncertain. This CDR3 spans 19 amino acids. The ends lost 1 base at V and 3 bases at J; junction bases unmatched: 19. The CDR3 loop is CARSLTPGQPGPAGYEQYF. CDR3 in DNA: TGTGCCAGAAGCTTGACACCGGGACAGCCCGGGCCAGCCGGCTACGAGCAGTACTTC.

The chain recombines TRBV27 with TRBJ2-1; the D gene is possibly TRBD2 (5 bases). Per germline, CDR1 MNHEY and CDR2 SMNVEV (reference sequence). The CDR3 extends over 15 amino acids. V was shortened by 3 bases and J by 4 bases, with 13 bases between the two germline ends. CDR3: CASSFLGGGYNEQFF. The CDR3 region has the DNA TGTGCCAGCAGTTTTTTAGGAGGAGGTTACAATGAGCAGTTCTTC.

The chain is built from TRBV4-3 and TRBJ1-5; D not certain. CDR1 and CDR2 from the germline V gene are LGHNA and YSLEER. Trimming took 1 base from V and 4 from J, leaving 11 bases between them. The CDR3 extends over 15 amino acids. CDR3: CASSQGAGRNQPQHF. CDR3 coding DNA: TGCGCCAGCAGCCAAGGGGCGGGAAGGAATCAGCCCCAGCATTTT.

The chain combines TRBV29-1 with TRBJ2-3; 7 nucleotides agree with TRBD1. The CDR3 length is 14 residues. Germline CDR1 is SQVTM and CDR2 is ANQGSEA. V lost 4 bases and J lost 0; bases outside the gene matches: 4. CDR3 protein: CSVVRGSSTDTQYF. The CDR3 DNA reads as TGCAGCGTTGTCAGGGGGTCTAGCACAGATACGCAGTATTTT.

The rearrangement uses TRBV19 and TRBJ1-1, with D tentatively TRBD1 (5 bases). The V gene lost 5 bases and the J gene lost 1 base, with 8 bases spanning the gap. Germline values: CDR1 LNHDA, CDR2 SQIVND (reference sequence). CDR3 length: 13 amino acids. The DNA of the CDR3 is TGTGCCAGTAGTCGAGGGGCGAACACTGAAGCTTTCTTT. It specifies CASSRGANTEAFF. Complete variable domain (other parts from reference TRBV19 and TRBJ1-1): DGGITQSPKYLFRKEGQNVTLSCEQNLNHDAMYWYRQDPGQGLRLIYYSQIVNDFQKGDIAEGYSVSREKKESFPLTVTSAQKNPTAFYLCASSRGANTEAFFGQGTRLTVV.